This TCR beta chain was sequenced during a study of T cell responses to AZD1222 COVID-19 vaccine. Comments on this clone: Its antigen is as yet unknown.

General observations from the study: Scientists sampled the repertoires only once the peak T cell response had passed.

The data were produced by immunoSEQ multiplex PCR, yet TCRdb's version contains in-frame clones alone and is incomplete. The sample includes 95,000 to 150,000 clones, around 89% of them seen just once. The sequence was collected from an adult in good health. Here the sequenced sample was peripheral blood, taken on day 0 of AZD1222 vaccination.

The CDR3, as DNA: TGTGCCAGCAGCCTGGACTTGGGCACTGAAGCTTTCTTT. Translated: CASSLDLGTEAFF. This sequence joins TRBV9 and TRBJ1-1; D gene ambiguous. The CDR3 covers 13 residues. The germline CDR1 and CDR2 sequences are SGDLS and YYNGEE. V lost 4 bases to trimming and J lost 4 bases, with 11 bases between them.